Sequencing of this T cell receptor beta chain was carried out in a study of patients and donors after allogeneic stem cell transplantation. Each CDR3 protein gets one entry after TCRdb re-called the RT-PCR reads with MiXCR. This sample has under 170,000 distinct CDR3 sequences, with approximately 35% found just once. The length of the CDR3 is 12 residues. This clonotype was detected a few times. One end of the junction is discordant with germline, which a read error may explain. This sequence was found in a human donor who was either an allogeneic HSCT recipient or a stem cell or donor lymphocyte infusion donor (not recorded which). It is not recorded whose cells these are; they may come from a transplant donor. This chain connects TRBV12-3 or TRBV12-4 to TRBJ1-1; D call uncertain. The sequenced material came from blood, either unsorted or a sorted T cell fraction (not recorded which). CDR3 DNA sequence: TGTGCCAGCAGTTTGGGGAACACTGAAGTTTTCTTT. This sequence encodes CASSLGNTEVFF.